This TCR beta chain was captured in a study of identical twins. This clonotype was found a few times. Antigen specificity is unknown. Unique molecular identifiers were present on cDNA, and template switching added a universal primer site. TCRdb reprocessed the 5' RACE reads via MiXCR and lists one record per CDR3 protein. The sample shows just under 650,000 distinct CDR3 sequences, just over 7% of them seen only once. Germline V CDR1 and CDR2: MDHEN, SYDVKM. This CDR3 is built from 13 residues. J lost 10 bases, V lost 11 bases, and 13 bases had no gene match. Study-level results: Possibly, invariant MAIT and iNKT cells partly confounded zero-insertion analyses.

The same data also contributed to another study, on yellow fever vaccine responses in identical twins. That report adds: After vaccination, twins' T cell response reportedly seemed partly convergent, partly personalized.

The chain is built from TRBV28 and TRBJ2-2; 7 nucleotides agree with TRBD2. Input material: PBMCs. This TCR was recovered from a woman younger than 30 in good health. The CDR3 nucleotides are TGTGCCCGGCTGGAGCGGGAAACTGAGGAGCTGTTTTTT. Its translation is CARLERETEELFF.